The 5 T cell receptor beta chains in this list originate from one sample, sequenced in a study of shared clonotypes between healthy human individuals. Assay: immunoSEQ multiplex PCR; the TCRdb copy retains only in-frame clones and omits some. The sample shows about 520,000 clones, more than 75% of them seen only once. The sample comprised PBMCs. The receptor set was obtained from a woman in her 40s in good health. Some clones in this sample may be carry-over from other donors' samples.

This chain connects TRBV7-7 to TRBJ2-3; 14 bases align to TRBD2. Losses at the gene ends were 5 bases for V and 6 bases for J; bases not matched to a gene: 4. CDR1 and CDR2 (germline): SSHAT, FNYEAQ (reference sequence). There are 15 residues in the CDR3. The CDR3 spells CASSPRTSGRDTQYF. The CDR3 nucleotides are TGTGCCAGCAGCCCCCGGACTAGCGGGAGGGATACGCAGTATTTT.

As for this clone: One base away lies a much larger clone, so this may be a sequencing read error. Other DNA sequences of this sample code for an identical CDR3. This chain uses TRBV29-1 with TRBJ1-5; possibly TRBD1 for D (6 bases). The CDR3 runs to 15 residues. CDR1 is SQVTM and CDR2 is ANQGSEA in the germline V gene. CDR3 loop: CSVATGRGNNQPQHF. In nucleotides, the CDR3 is TGCAGCGTCGCGACAGGTAGAGGGAACAATCAGCCCCAACATTTT.

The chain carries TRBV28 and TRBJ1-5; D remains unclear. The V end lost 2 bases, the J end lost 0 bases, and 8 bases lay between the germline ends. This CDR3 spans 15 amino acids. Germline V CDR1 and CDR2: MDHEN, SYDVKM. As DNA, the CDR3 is TGTGCCAGCAGTTTAGAGGATTATAGCAATCAGCCCCAGCATTTT. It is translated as CASSLEDYSNQPQHF.

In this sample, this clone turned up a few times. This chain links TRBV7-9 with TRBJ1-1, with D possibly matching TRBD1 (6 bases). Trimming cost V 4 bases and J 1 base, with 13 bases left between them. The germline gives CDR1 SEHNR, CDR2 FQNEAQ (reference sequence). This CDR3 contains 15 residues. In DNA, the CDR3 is TGTGCCAGCAGCTCTCGGACAGCGGGGAACACTGAAGCTTTCTTT. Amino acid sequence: CASSSRTAGNTEAFF.

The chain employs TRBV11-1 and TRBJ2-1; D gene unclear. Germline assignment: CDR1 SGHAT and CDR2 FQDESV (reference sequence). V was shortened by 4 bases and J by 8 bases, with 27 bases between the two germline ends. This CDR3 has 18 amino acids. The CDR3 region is CASSSPFGLVTHIYEQFF. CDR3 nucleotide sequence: TGTGCCAGCAGCTCCCCCTTTGGGCTAGTTACTCATATTTATGAGCAGTTCTTC. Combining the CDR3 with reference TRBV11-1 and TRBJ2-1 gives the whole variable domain EAEVAQSPRYKITEKSQAVAFWCDPISGHATLYWYRQILGQGPELLVQFQDESVVDDSQLPKDRFSAERLKGVDSTLKIQPAELGDSAMYLCASSSPFGLVTHIYEQFFGPGTRLTVL.